The clone carrying this TCR beta chain turned up a few times. The target antigen is unknown. Extracted total RNA amounted to at least 5.5 micrograms for each sample. The data originate from a study of blood T cells in healthy people across ages. Trimming shortened V by 5 bases and J by 6 bases, and 16 bases separated the two germline ends. CDR3 length: 14 residues. Germline V lookup: CDR1 MNHEY, CDR2 SMNVEV (reference sequence). The second PCR ran roughly 7 to 12 cycles with a sample-barcoded 5' primer and J-beta primers. TCRdb reprocessed the 5' RACE reads via MiXCR and lists one record per CDR3 protein. The sample yields nearly 800,000 distinct CDR3 sequences, 20% to 25% seen once. Study results and limitations: Older individuals had lower TCR beta diversity per million T cells (the decline was roughly linear).

The same sample was also studied in work on T cells of mothers and their children.

This rearrangement joins TRBV27 to TRBJ2-5; maybe TRBD2 (5 bases). Source material: blood. This clonotype was sampled from a boy between 5 and 17 years old in good health. DNA of the CDR3: TGTGCCAGCAGTCCTCGACGGGGTAGAAAGACCCAGTACTTC. It is translated as CASSPRRGRKTQYF.